Listed here are 7 T cell receptor beta chains from one sample, sequenced in a study of blood T cell repertoires in COVID-19. Data came from immunoSEQ multiplex PCR; TCRdb stores just in-frame clones and leaves some out. Of about 390,000 clones in the sample, over 75% were seen once. The sample consisted of peripheral blood. The receptors were sampled from an older woman with COVID-19, enrolled during active disease.

The chain has TRBV6-1 and TRBJ1-1, with a possible D match to TRBD1 (6 bases). V was clipped by 3 bases and J by 0 bases, with 11 bases between them. The CDR3 runs to 15 residues. CDR1 and CDR2 (germline): MNHNS, SASEGT. In DNA, the CDR3 is TGTGCCAGCAGTGACCCGGGACATATGAACACTGAAGCTTTCTTT. Amino acid sequence: CASSDPGHMNTEAFF.

This clone was counted only a few times. CDR3 in amino acids: CASSLSGTGDGYTF. Here the CDR3 DNA reads TGTGCCAGCAGCTTATCTGGGACAGGGGATGGCTACACCTTC. The genes are TRBV7-3 and TRBJ1-2; 10 bases are shared with TRBD1. Losses at the gene ends were 2 bases for V and 6 bases for J; bases not matched to a gene: 3. The length of the CDR3 is 14 residues. Per the germline V gene, CDR1 is SGHTA and CDR2 is FQGTGA.

The rearrangement uses TRBV28 and TRBJ1-1; D remains unclear. The CDR3 runs to 16 residues. V lost 5 bases, J lost 3 bases, and 19 bases lay in between. Germline values: CDR1 MDHEN, CDR2 SYDVKM. CDR3 in DNA: TGTGCCAGCAGTCAACGTTTAGGACTTTTGGACACTGAAGCTTTCTTT. Translated: CASSQRLGLLDTEAFF.

The chain carries TRBV7-2 and TRBJ1-4; a weak D match, TRBD1 (6 bases). Per germline, CDR1 SGHTA and CDR2 FQGNSA. With 3 bases removed from V and 6 bases from J, the gap between germline ends came to 11 bases. CDR3 length: 14 residues. The CDR3 DNA reads TGTGCCAGCAGCTTCGGAGGGGGGGATGAAAAACTGTTTTTT. Its translation: CASSFGGGDEKLFF.

The table lists this clone with a few counts. J is TRBJ2-1 and V is TRBV28; D may be TRBD1 (6 bases). There are 13 residues in the CDR3. Trimming stripped 6 bases from V and 9 bases from J, with 15 bases between. Germline V gene sequence: CDR1 MDHEN, CDR2 SYDVKM. DNA of the CDR3: TGTGCCAGCAGACTGGGGACATCCCCTGAGCAGTTCTTC. Amino acids: CASRLGTSPEQFF.

This chain links TRBV5-1 with TRBJ1-6; 8 bases align to TRBD1. The CDR3 length is 13 residues. Germline trimming cut 6 bases from V and 7 bases from J; bases unmatched to any gene: 3. The germline CDR1 and CDR2 sequences are SGHRS and YFSETQ. The CDR3 DNA reads TGCGCCAGCACCCGGACAGGGAATTCACCCCTCCACTTT. It translates to CASTRTGNSPLHF.

This rearrangement joins TRBV18 to TRBJ2-4; 9 bases line up with TRBD1. Germline V lookup: CDR1 KGHSH, CDR2 LQKENI. V was clipped by 6 bases and J by 5 bases; unmatched bases: 14. The CDR3 loop spans 17 amino acids. CDR3 DNA: TGTGCCAGCTCCAGCCAGGGACAGGGAGGGATAGAAAACATTCAGTACTTC. It encodes CASSSQGQGGIENIQYF.